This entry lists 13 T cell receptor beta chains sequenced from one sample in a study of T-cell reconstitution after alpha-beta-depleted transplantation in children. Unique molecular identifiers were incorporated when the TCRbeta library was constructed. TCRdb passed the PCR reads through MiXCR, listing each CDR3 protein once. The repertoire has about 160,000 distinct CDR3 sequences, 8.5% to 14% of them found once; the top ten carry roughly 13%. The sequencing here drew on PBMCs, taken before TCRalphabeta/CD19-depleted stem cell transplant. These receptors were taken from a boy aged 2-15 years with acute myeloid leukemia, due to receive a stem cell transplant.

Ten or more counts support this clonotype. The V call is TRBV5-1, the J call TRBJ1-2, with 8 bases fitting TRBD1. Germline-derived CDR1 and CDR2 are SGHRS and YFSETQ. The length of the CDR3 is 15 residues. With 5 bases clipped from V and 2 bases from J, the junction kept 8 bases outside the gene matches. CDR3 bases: TGCGCCAGCAGGTCGTCAGGGGGCGAGAACTATGGCTACACCTTC. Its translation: CASRSSGGENYGYTF.

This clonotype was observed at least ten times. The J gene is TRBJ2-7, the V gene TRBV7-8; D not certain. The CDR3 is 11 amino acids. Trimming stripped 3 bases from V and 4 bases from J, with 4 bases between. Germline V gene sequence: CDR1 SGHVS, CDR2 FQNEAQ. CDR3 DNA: TGTGCCAGCAGCTTTCTGTACGAGCAGTACTTC. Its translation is CASSFLYEQYF.

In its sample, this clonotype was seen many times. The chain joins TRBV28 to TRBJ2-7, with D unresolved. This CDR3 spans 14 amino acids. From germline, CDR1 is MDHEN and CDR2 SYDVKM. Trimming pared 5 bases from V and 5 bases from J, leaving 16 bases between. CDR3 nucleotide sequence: TGTGCCAGCAGTCGTACCCCCGTGACCCACGAGCAGTACTTC. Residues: CASSRTPVTHEQYF. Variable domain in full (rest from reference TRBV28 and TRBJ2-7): DVKVTQSSRYLVKRTGEKVFLECVQDMDHENMFWYRQDPGLGLRLIYFSYDVKMKEKGDIPEGYSVSREKKERFSLILESASTNQTSMYLCASSRTPVTHEQYFGPGTRLTVT.

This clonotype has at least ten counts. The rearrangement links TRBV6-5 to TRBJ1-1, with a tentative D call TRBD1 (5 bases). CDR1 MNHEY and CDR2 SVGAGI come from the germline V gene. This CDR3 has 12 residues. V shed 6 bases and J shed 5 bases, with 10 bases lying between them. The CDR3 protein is CASSSGQTEAFF. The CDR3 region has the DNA TGTGCCAGCAGCTCTGGACAAACTGAAGCTTTCTTT.

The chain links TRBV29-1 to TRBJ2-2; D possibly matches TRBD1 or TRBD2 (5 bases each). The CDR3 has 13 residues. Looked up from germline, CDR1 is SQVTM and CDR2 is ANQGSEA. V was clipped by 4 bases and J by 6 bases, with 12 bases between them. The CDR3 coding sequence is TGCAGCGTTGGGGACGGTTTAGCCGGGGAGCTGTTTTTT. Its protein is CSVGDGLAGELFF.

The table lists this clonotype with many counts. Here the CDR3 reads CASSDRWGETQYF. In DNA form, the CDR3 reads TGCGCCAGCAGCGACAGGTGGGGGGAGACCCAGTACTTC. The V call is TRBV5-1, the J call TRBJ2-5; possibly TRBD1 for D (6 bases). The length of the CDR3 is 13 residues. The germline V gene encodes CDR1 SGHRS and CDR2 YFSETQ. Trimming cost V 4 bases and J 5 bases, with 12 bases left between them.

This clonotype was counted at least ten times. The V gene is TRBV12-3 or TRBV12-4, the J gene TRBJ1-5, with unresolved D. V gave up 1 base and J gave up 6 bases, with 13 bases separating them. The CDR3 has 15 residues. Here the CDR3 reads CASSLDRRESQPQHF. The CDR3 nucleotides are TGTGCCAGCAGTTTAGACCGCCGGGAAAGTCAGCCCCAGCATTTT.

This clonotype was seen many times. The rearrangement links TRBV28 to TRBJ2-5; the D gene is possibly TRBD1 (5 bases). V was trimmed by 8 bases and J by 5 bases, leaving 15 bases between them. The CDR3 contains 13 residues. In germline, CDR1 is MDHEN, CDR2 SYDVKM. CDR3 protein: CASYSAGLETQYF. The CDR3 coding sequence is TGTGCCAGCTACTCAGCAGGGTTGGAGACCCAGTACTTC.

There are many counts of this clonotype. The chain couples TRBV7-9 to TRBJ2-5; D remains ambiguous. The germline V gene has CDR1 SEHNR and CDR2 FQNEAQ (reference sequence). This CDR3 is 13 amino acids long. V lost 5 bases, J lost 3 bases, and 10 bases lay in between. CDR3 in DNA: TGTGCCAGCAGCCCCCGACTGAAAGAGACCCAGTACTTC. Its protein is CASSPRLKETQYF.

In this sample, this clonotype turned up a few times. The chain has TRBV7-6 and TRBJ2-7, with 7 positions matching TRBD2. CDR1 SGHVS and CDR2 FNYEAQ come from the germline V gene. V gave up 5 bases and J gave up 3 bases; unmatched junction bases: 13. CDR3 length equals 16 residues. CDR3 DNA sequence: TGTGCCAGCAGCATGCCACCCGGGACTACTTACTACGAGCAGTACTTC. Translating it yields CASSMPPGTTYYEQYF.

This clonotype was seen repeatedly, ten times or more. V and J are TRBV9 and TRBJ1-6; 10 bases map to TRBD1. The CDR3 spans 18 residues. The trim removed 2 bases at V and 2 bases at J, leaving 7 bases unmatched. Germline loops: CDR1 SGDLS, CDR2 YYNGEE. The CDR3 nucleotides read TGTGCCAGCAGCGTGGACTCGGGACAGGGGACCTATAATTCACCCCTCCACTTT. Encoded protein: CASSVDSGQGTYNSPLHF.

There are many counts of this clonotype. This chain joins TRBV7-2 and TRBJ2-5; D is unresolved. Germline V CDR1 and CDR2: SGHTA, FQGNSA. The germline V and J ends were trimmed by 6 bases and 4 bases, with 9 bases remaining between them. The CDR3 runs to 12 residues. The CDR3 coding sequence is TGTGCCAGCAGACAACCCCCAGAGACCCAGTACTTC. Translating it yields CASRQPPETQYF.

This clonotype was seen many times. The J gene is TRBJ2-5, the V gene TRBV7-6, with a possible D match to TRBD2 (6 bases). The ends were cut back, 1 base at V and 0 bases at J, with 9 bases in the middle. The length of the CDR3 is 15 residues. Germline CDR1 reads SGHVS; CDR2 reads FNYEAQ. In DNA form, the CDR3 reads TGTGCCAGCAGCTTAGGGGACTGGTACCAAGAGACCCAGTACTTC. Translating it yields CASSLGDWYQETQYF.